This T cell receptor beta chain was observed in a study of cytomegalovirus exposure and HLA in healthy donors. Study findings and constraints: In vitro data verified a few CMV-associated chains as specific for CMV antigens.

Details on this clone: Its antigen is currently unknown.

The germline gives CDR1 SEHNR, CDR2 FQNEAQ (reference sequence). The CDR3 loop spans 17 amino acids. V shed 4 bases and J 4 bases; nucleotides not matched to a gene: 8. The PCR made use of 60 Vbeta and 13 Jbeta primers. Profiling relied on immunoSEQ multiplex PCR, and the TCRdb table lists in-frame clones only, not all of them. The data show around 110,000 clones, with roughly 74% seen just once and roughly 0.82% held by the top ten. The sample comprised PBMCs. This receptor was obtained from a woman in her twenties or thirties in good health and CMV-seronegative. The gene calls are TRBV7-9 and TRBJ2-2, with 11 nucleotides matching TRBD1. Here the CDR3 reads CASSSPWTGGSTGELFF. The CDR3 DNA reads TGTGCCAGCAGCTCGCCCTGGACAGGGGGCTCCACCGGGGAGCTGTTTTTT.